These T cell receptor beta chains were read from a single sample in a study of response to subunit inactivated influenza vaccine. From the RT-PCR reads, TCRdb called clonotypes with MiXCR, one entry per CDR3 protein. This sample yields some 640,000 distinct CDR3 sequences, of which 11% to 15% are seen a single time; around 6.5% belongs to the top ten. The material was PBMCs from blood, obtained 14 days before vaccination. These receptors originate from a man aged 50 to 60 who received an inactivated influenza vaccine. Each CDR3 is given with its conserved first and last residue.

v_call	j_call	cdr3_aa
TRBV27	TRBJ2-7	CACSPGTSGVEQYF
TRBV20-1	TRBJ2-5	CSASPTGETQYF
TRBV5-1	TRBJ2-2	CASSLVGGGHNTGELFF
TRBV12-3/TRBV12-4	TRBJ2-1	CASSLVRVRNKQFF
TRBV7-6	TRBJ2-3	CASSLGTASTDTQYF
TRBV20-1	TRBJ2-1	CSASDSGGHFYNEQFF
TRBV28	TRBJ2-7	CASRWGEGNYLYF
TRBV4-2	TRBJ2-7	CASSQNLYEQYF
TRBV20-1	TRBJ2-1	CSARDGKARNNEQFF
TRBV28	TRBJ2-3	CASSLGLAGVGGSQYF
TRBV5-1	TRBJ2-5	CASSLAGNRVSETQYF
TRBV5-5	TRBJ1-5	CASSPGLSNQPQHF
TRBV10-3	TRBJ2-5	CAISWTSRETQYF
TRBV29-1	TRBJ2-7	CSVGGTGRIYEQYF
TRBV6-2/TRBV6-3	TRBJ1-5	CASSSGGGSSNQPQHF
TRBV19	TRBJ2-3	CASSIEDSTDTQYF
TRBV12-3/TRBV12-4	TRBJ2-2	CASSPKPPGLAIF
TRBV20-1	TRBJ1-2	CSAPPLFGYTF
TRBV7-6	TRBJ2-7	CASSLVTGQGAHEQYF
TRBV3-1	TRBJ2-1	CASSQDVAGGLSVEQFF
TRBV13	TRBJ2-5	CASSYLVGGQETQYF
TRBV18	TRBJ2-3	CASSRTAGSTDTQYF
TRBV7-3	TRBJ2-1	CASSLSYRGEQFF
TRBV30	TRBJ1-5	CAWRAGTARTPQHF
TRBV28	TRBJ2-2	CASSLDIPGELFF